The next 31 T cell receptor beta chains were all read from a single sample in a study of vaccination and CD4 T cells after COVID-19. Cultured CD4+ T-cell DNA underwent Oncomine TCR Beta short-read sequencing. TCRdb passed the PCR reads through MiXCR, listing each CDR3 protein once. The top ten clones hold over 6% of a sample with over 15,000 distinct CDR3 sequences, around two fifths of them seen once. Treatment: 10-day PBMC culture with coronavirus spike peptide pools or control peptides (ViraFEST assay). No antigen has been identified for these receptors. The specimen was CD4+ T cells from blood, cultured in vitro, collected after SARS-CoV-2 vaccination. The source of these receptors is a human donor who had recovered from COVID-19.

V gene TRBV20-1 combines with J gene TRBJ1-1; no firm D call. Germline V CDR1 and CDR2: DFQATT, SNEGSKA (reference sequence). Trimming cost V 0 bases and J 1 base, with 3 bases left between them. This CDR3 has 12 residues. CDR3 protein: CSARDWNTEAFF. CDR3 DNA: TGCAGTGCTAGAGATTGGAACACTGAAGCTTTCTTT.

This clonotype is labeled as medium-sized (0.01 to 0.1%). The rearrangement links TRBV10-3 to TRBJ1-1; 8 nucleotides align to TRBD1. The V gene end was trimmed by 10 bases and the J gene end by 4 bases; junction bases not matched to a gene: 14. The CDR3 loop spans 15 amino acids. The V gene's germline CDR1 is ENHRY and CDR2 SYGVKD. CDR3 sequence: CATHGQGNVGTEAFF. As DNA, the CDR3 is TGTGCCACCCACGGACAGGGCAATGTGGGCACTGAAGCTTTCTTT.

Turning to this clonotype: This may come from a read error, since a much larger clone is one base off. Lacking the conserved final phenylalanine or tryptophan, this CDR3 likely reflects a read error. CDR3 protein: CASRHRLTGNQPQHL. The CDR3 nucleotides read TGTGCCAGCAGGCATCGACTGACAGGGAATCAGCCCCAGCATTTA. This chain connects TRBV6-2 or TRBV6-3 to TRBJ1-5; 7 bases are a match to TRBD1. CDR3 length: 15 amino acids. With 6 bases clipped from V and 4 bases from J, the junction kept 9 bases outside the gene matches. In germline, CDR1 is MNHEY, CDR2 SVGEGT.

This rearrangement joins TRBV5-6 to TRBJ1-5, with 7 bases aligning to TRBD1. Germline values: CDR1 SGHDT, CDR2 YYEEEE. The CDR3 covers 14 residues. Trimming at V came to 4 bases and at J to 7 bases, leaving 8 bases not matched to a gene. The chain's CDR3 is CASSPRQGGQPQHF. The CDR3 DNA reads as TGTGCCAGCAGCCCGAGACAGGGAGGACAGCCCCAGCATTTT.

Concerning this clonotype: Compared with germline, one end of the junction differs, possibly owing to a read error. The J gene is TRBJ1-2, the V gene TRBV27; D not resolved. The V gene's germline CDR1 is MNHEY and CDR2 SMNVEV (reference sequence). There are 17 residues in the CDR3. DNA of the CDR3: TGCACCAGCAGTTTACGTGTAGGACCGACTCTCCGCTATGGCTACACCTTC. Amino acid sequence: CTSSLRVGPTLRYGYTF.

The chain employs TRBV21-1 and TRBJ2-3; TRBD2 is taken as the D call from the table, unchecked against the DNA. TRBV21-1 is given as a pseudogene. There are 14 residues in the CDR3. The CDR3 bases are TGTGCCAGGAGGACTAGCGGTCACACAGATACGCAGTATTTT. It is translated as CARRTSGHTDTQYF.

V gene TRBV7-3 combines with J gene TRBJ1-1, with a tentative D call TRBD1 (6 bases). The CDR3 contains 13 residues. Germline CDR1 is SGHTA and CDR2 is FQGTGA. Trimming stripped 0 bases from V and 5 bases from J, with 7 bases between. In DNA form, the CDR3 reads TGTGCCAGCAGCTTAACTAGGGGGACTGAAGCTTTCTTT. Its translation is CASSLTRGTEAFF.

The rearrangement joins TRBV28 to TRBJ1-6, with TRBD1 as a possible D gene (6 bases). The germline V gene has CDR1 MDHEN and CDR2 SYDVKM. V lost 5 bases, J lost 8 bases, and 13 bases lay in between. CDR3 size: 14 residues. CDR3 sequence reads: CASSPHRADSPLHF. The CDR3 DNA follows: TGTGCCAGCAGTCCACACAGGGCGGATTCACCCCTCCACTTT.

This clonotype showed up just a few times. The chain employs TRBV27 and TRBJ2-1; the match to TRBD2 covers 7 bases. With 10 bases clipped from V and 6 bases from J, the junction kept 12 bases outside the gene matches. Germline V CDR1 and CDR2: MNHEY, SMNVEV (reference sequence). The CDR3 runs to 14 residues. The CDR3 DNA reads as TGTGCCACCCAGGGAGGGTTTGGTGGCAATGAGCAGTTCTTC. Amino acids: CATQGGFGGNEQFF.

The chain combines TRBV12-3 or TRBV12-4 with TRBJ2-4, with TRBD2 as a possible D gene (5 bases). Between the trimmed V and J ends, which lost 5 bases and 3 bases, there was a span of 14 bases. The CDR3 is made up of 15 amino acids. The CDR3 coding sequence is TGTGCCAGCAGTCGGACTGTTTTCAACAAAAACATTCAGTACTTC. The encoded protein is CASSRTVFNKNIQYF.

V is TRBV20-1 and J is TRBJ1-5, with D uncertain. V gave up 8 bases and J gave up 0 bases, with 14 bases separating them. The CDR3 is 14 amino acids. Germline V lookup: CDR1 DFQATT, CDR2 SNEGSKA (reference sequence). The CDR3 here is CSSSPSYSNQPQHF. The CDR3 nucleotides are TGCAGTTCGTCGCCATCTTATAGCAATCAGCCCCAGCATTTT.

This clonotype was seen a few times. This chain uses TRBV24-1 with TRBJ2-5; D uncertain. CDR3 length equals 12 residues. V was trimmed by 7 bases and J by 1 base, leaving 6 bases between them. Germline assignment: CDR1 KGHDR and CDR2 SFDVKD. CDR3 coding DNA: TGTGCCACCAGCAGTCCCCAAGAGACCCAGTACTTC. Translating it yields CATSSPQETQYF.

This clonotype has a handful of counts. CDR3 DNA sequence: TGTGCCTGGTCTGACAGGGATAAACGTGGTGAAAAACTGTTTTTT. Translating gives CAWSDRDKRGEKLFF. The rearrangement uses TRBV30 and TRBJ1-4; TRBD1 matches at 7 bases. This CDR3 is built from 15 residues. In germline, CDR1 is GTSNPN, CDR2 SVGIG (reference sequence). Trimming at V came to 5 bases and at J to 7 bases, leaving 13 bases not matched to a gene. The full variable domain, its missing parts supplied by reference TRBV30 and TRBJ1-4, is SQTIHQWPATLVQPVGSPLSLECTVEGTSNPNLYWYRQAAGRGLQLLFYSVGIGQISSEVPQNLSASRPQDRQFILSSKKLLLSDSGFYLCAWSDRDKRGEKLFFGSGTQLSVL.

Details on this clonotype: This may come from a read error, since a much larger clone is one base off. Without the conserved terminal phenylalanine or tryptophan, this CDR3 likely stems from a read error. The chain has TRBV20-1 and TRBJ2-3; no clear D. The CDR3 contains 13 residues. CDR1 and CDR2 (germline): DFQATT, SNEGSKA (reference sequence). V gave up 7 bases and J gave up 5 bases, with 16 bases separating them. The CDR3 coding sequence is TGCAGTGTTGTGGGCTTTTCAGGAGATACGCAGTATCTT. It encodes CSVVGFSGDTQYL.

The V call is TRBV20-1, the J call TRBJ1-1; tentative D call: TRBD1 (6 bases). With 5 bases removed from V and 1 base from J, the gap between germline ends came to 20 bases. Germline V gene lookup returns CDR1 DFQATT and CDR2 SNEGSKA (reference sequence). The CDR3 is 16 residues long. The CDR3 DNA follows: TGCAGTGCTGAATACCCGGGACAACCGGGGAACACTGAAGCTTTCTTT. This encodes CSAEYPGQPGNTEAFF.

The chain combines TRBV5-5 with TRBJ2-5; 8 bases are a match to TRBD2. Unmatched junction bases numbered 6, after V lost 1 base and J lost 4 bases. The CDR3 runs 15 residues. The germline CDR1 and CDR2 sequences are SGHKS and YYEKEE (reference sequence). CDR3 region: CASSLTSGGVETQYF. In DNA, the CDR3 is TGTGCCAGCAGCTTGACTAGCGGTGGGGTAGAGACCCAGTACTTC.

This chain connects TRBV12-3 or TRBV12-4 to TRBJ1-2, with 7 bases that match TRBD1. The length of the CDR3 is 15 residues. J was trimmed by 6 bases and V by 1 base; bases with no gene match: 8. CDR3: CASSLDPGTVHGYTF. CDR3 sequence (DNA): TGTGCCAGCAGTTTAGATCCTGGGACAGTCCATGGCTACACCTTC.

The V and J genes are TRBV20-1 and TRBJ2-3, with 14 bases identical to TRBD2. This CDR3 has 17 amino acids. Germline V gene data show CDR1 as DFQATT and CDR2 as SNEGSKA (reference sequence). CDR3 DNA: TGCACCACCCTGGGGGGACTAGCGGGAGCGGACACAGATACGCAGTATTTT. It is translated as CTTLGGLAGADTDTQYF.

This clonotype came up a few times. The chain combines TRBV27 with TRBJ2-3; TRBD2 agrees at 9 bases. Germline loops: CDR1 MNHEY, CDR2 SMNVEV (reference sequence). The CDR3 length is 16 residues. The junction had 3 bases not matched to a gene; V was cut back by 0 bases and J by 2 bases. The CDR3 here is CASSLSRGRATDTQYF. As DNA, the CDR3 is TGTGCCAGCAGTTTATCGCGCGGGAGGGCCACAGATACGCAGTATTTT.

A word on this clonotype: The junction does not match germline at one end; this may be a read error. CDR3 amino acids: CASSLSVRQETQYF. The CDR3 nucleotides read TGTGCTAGCAGCTTAAGTGTCCGCCAAGAGACCCAGTACTTC. The chain links TRBV7-7 to TRBJ2-5, with D hard to call. This CDR3 is 14 amino acids long. In germline, CDR1 is SSHAT, CDR2 FNYEAQ (reference sequence).

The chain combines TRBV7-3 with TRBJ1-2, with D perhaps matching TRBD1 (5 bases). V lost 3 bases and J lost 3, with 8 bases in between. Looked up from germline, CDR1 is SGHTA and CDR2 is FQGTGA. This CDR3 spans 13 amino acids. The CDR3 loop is CASSLGGDYGYTF. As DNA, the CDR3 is TGTGCCAGCAGCTTGGGGGGGGACTATGGCTACACCTTC.

This CDR3 is CATSDQSGRSYNEQFF. CDR3 nucleotides: TGTGCCACCAGTGACCAGAGCGGGAGGTCCTACAATGAGCAGTTCTTC. The chain combines TRBV24-1 with TRBJ2-1; 9 nucleotides align to TRBD2. The CDR3 is 16 amino acids. V shed 4 bases and J 1 base; nucleotides not matched to a gene: 4. Germline V gives CDR1 KGHDR, CDR2 SFDVKD.

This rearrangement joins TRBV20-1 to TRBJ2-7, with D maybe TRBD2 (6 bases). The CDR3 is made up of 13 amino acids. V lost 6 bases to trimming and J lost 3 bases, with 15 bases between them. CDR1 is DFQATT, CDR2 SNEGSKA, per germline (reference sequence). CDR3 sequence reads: CSATGTRNYEQYF. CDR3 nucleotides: TGCAGTGCGACCGGGACTCGTAACTACGAGCAGTACTTC.

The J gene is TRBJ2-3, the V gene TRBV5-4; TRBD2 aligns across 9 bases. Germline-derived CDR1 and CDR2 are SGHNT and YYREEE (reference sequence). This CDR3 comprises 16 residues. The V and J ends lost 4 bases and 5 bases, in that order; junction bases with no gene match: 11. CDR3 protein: CASSHLAGVGRDTQYF. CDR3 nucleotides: TGTGCCAGCAGCCATTTAGCGGGAGTCGGACGAGATACGCAGTATTTT.

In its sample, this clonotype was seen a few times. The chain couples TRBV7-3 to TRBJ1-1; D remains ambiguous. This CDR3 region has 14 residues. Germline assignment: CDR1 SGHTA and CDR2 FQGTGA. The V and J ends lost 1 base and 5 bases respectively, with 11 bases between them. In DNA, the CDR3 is TGTGCCAGCAGCTTAAGTGGCAGAGGGACTGAAGCTTTCTTT. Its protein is CASSLSGRGTEAFF.

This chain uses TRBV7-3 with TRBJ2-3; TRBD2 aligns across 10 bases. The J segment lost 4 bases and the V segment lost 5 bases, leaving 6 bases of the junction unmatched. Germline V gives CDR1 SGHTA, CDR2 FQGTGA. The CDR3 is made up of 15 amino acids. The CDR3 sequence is CASSPSGSVADTQYF. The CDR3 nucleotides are TGTGCCAGCAGCCCTAGCGGGAGCGTCGCAGATACGCAGTATTTT.

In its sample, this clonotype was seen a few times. The CDR3 DNA follows: TGTGCCAGCAGTTTGAACAGAAATCAGCCCCAGCATTTT. Its translation: CASSLNRNQPQHF. This chain uses TRBV12-3 or TRBV12-4 with TRBJ1-5; D not resolved. The CDR3 is made up of 13 amino acids. Trimming shortened V by 3 bases and J by 4 bases, and 7 bases separated the two germline ends.

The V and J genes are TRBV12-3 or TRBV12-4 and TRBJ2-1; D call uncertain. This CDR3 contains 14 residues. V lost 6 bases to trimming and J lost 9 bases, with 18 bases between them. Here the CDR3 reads CASRSGRLVFEQFF. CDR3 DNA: TGTGCCAGCAGAAGTGGGCGCCTCGTGTTTGAGCAGTTCTTC.

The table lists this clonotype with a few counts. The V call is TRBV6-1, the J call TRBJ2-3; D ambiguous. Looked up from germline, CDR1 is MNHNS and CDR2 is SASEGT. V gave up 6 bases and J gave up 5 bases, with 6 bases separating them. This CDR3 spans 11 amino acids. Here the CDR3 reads CASRALDTQYF. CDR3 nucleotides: TGTGCCAGCAGAGCGCTAGATACGCAGTATTTT.

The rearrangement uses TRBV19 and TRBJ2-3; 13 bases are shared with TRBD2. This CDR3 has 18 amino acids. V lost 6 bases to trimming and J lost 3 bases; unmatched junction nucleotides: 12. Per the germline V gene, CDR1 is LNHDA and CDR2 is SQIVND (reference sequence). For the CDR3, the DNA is TGTGCCAGTAGCCGAGGGACCGGGACTAGCGGGATTACAGATACGCAGTATTTT. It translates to CASSRGTGTSGITDTQYF.

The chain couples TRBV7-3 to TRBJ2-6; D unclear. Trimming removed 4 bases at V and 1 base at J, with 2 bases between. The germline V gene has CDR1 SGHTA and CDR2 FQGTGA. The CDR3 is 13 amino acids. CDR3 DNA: TGTGCCAGCAGCTGGTCTGGGGCCAACGTCCTGACTTTC. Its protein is CASSWSGANVLTF.